The clone carrying this T cell receptor beta chain showed up many times. The antigen remains undetermined. This entry belongs to a study of metastatic and nonmetastatic thyroid tumors. Study-wide background: Thyroid patients, malignant and benign, had repertoires compared across blood and tumor or nodule tissue.

Thyroid surgery was preceded by no treatment in any patient. Study-wide points: The reported finding was significantly higher TCR beta diversity in malignant thyroid tumors relative to benign nodules, in blood and tumor.

Methods used by the authors: Clinicopathological groups of papillary thyroid cancer showed CDR3 differences that were used to build a distant-metastasis classifier. TCRdb re-processed the PCR reads through MiXCR. The V and J calls were not made by the authors but by TCRdb's processing. The sample has about 22,000 clones; 15% to 20% are singletons. V was shortened by 1 base and J by 2 bases, with 10 bases between the two germline ends. The V gene's germline CDR1 is SGHDT and CDR2 YYEEEE. The CDR3 extends over 15 amino acids. This TCR derives from a male donor with papillary thyroid cancer or a benign thyroid nodule (not recorded which). Some clones in this sample may be carry-over from other donors' samples. The chain is built from TRBV5-6 and TRBJ2-1; TRBD2 might be the D (6 bases). Sample: adjacent normal tissue. The CDR3 region has the DNA TGTGCCAGCAGCTTGCCCGGGGGTGCCTACAATGAGCAGTTCTTC. Translation: CASSLPGGAYNEQFF. The whole variable domain, filled in from reference TRBV5-6 and TRBJ2-1, reads DAGVTQSPTHLIKTRGQQVTLRCSPKSGHDTVSWYQQALGQGPQFIFQYYEEEERQRGNFPDRFSGHQFPNYSSELNVNALLLGDSALYLCASSLPGGAYNEQFFGPGTRLTVL.